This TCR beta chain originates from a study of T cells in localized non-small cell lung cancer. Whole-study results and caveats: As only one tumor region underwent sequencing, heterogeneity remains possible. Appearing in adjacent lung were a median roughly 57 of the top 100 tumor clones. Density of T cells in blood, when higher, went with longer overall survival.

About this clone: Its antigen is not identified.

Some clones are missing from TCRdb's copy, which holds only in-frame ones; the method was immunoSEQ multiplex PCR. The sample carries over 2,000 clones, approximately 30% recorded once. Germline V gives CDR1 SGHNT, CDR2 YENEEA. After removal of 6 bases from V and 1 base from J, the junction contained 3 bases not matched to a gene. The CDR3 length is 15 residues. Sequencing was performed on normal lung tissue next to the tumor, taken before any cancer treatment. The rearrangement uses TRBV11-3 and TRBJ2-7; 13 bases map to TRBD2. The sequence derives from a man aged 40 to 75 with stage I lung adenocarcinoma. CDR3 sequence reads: CASSRTSGGSYEQYF. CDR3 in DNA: TGTGCCAGCAGTCGGACTAGCGGGGGTTCCTACGAGCAGTACTTC.